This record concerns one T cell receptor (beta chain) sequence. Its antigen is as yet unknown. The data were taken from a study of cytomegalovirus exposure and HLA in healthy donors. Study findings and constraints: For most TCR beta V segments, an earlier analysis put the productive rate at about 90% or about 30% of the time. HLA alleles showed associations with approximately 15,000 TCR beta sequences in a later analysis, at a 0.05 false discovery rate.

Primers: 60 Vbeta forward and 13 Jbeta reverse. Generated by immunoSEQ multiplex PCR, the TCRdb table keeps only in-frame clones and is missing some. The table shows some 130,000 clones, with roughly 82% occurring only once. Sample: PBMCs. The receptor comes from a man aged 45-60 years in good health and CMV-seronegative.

The CDR3 spells CASSIRLSGGPQNTGELFF. In DNA form, the CDR3 reads TGTGCCAGTAGTATCCGACTAAGCGGGGGACCCCAGAACACCGGGGAGCTGTTTTTT. The rearrangement links TRBV19 to TRBJ2-2, with 8 positions matching TRBD2. The CDR3 spans 19 residues. The junction had 13 bases not matched to a gene; V was cut back by 3 bases and J by 1 base. Per the germline V gene, CDR1 is LNHDA and CDR2 is SQIVND (reference sequence).